The 27 T cell receptor beta chains presented below share a single source sample, sequenced in a study of Ad26.COV2.S vaccination and SARS-CoV-2 variants. Treatment specified: roughly 20 received Ad26.COV2.S at low or high dose, single or two shots; roughly 5 received placebo; per-sample allocation not given. Samples came from day 63 after the first vaccine or placebo injection. Assay used: immunoSEQ multiplex PCR; TCRdb lists only in-frame clones, some missing. Among under 400,000 clones listed, roughly 84% were seen once. Sequenced here: peripheral blood, sampled in a trial of Ad26.COV2.S vaccine versus placebo. These receptors all come from a person aged 18 to 65 who received the Ad26.COV2.S COVID-19 vaccine or a placebo.

This clone has just one count. The chain employs TRBV9 and TRBJ2-2; possibly TRBD2 for D (5 bases). V was pared by 4 bases and J by 7 bases, with 14 bases between. Looked up from germline, CDR1 is SGDLS and CDR2 is YYNGEE. This CDR3 is 14 amino acids long. CDR3 DNA: TGTGCCAGCAGCTCCTATAGCCGGGGCGGGGAGCTGTTTTTT. Amino acids: CASSSYSRGGELFF.

The DNA of the CDR3 is TGTGCCAGCAGTTCCCCGGGGCAGGGAGAGGGCTACACCTTC. Amino acids: CASSSPGQGEGYTF. The chain recombines TRBV6-6 with TRBJ1-2; maybe TRBD1 (5 bases). The CDR3 is 14 amino acids. Germline CDR1 MNHNY, CDR2 SVGAGI (reference sequence). Trimming removed 4 bases at V and 8 bases at J, with 17 bases between.

This chain joins TRBV2 and TRBJ2-7; D might be TRBD2 (5 bases). Germline assignment: CDR1 SNHLY and CDR2 FYNNEI. Trimming took 7 bases from V and 6 from J, leaving 22 bases between them. This CDR3 spans 15 amino acids. CDR3: CASTVEGPTSGEQYF. CDR3 in DNA: TGTGCCAGCACCGTTGAGGGCCCCACAAGTGGCGAGCAGTACTTC.

This clone was observed a few times. V usage is TRBV4-1 and J usage is TRBJ2-5, with a weak D call TRBD2 (6 bases). This CDR3 has 14 amino acids. V was clipped by 2 bases and J by 5 bases, with 12 bases between them. Looked up from germline, CDR1 is MGHRA and CDR2 is YSYEKL. The CDR3 reads CASSQFTSLETQYF. In DNA, the CDR3 is TGCGCCAGCAGCCAATTTACTAGCCTCGAGACCCAGTACTTC.

The rearrangement links TRBV7-9 to TRBJ2-1, with 8 bases that match TRBD2. Germline V lookup: CDR1 SEHNR, CDR2 FQNEAQ (reference sequence). Germline trimming cut 7 bases from V and 6 bases from J; bases unmatched to any gene: 8. The CDR3 contains 14 residues. DNA for the CDR3: TGTGCCAGCATCCACCTCGGACTAGCCAATGAGCAGTTCTTC. This codes for CASIHLGLANEQFF.

This chain links TRBV5-1 with TRBJ1-1, with TRBD1 as a possible D gene (5 bases). The CDR3 runs 13 residues. Germline-derived CDR1 and CDR2 are SGHRS and YFSETQ. V lost 6 bases and J 3 bases, leaving 12 bases between the germline ends. DNA of the CDR3: TGCGCCAGCAACTGGGGCCCGGACACTGAAGCTTTCTTT. Its translation is CASNWGPDTEAFF.

The chain uses TRBV11-2 and TRBJ2-5; 8 bases line up with TRBD2. The CDR3 extends over 14 amino acids. Unmatched junction bases numbered 2, after V lost 0 bases and J lost 5 bases. CDR1 SGHAT and CDR2 FQNNGV come from the germline V gene. The CDR3 DNA reads TGTGCCAGCAGCTTAGATGCTAGCGGGGAGACCCAGTACTTC. Protein sequence: CASSLDASGETQYF. The full variable domain, rest sourced from reference TRBV11-2 and TRBJ2-5, is EAGVAQSPRYKIIEKRQSVAFWCNPISGHATLYWYQQILGQGPKLLIQFQNNGVVDDSQLPKDRFSAERLKGVDSTLKIQPAKLEDSAVYLCASSLDASGETQYFGPGTRLLVL.

The chain is built from TRBV19 and TRBJ2-7; D ambiguous. This CDR3 spans 13 amino acids. The V end was cut by 6 bases, the J end by 6 bases, with 15 bases between. Germline CDR1 and CDR2: LNHDA and SQIVND (reference sequence). The CDR3 sequence is CASRSWLVSEQYF. The CDR3 DNA follows: TGTGCCAGTAGAAGTTGGCTAGTCTCCGAGCAGTACTTC.

This clone was detected only a few times. V and J are TRBV19 and TRBJ1-1; 9 bases match TRBD1. Trimming cost V 3 bases and J 6 bases; bases outside gene matches: 5. Germline V CDR1 and CDR2: LNHDA, SQIVND (reference sequence). The CDR3 spans 14 residues. The CDR3 spells CASSIWDRVSEAFF. DNA of the CDR3: TGTGCCAGTAGTATCTGGGACAGGGTATCTGAAGCTTTCTTT.

This chain joins TRBV20-1 and TRBJ1-1; no clear D gene. CDR3 size: 11 residues. Per germline, CDR1 DFQATT and CDR2 SNEGSKA (reference sequence). With 6 bases removed from V and 0 bases from J, the gap between germline ends came to 5 bases. DNA of the CDR3: TGCAGTGCGGGCCTGAACACTGAAGCTTTCTTT. This gives the protein CSAGLNTEAFF.

As to this clone: Other DNA sequences in this sample translate to the same CDR3. This chain links TRBV4-3 with TRBJ2-5, with D perhaps TRBD1 (6 bases). The V and J ends lost 0 bases and 5 bases respectively, with 10 bases between them. In germline, CDR1 is LGHNA, CDR2 YSLEER. This CDR3 has 14 amino acids. CDR3: CASSQDRGRETQYF. The CDR3 DNA reads as TGCGCCAGCAGCCAAGACAGGGGTAGGGAGACCCAGTACTTC.

The V and J genes are TRBV30 and TRBJ1-1; 7 bases are a match to TRBD1. CDR3 length equals 14 residues. The germline CDR1 and CDR2 sequences are GTSNPN and SVGIG (reference sequence). The CDR3 DNA follows: TGTGCTCTCAGGGGGTACCCTATGAACACTGAAGCTTTCTTT. Amino acids: CALRGYPMNTEAFF.

The chain carries TRBV9 and TRBJ1-2; no clear D. The CDR3 is 13 amino acids. CDR1 SGDLS and CDR2 YYNGEE come from the germline V gene. The ends were cut back, 3 bases at V and 5 bases at J, with 11 bases in the middle. Here the CDR3 reads CASSAAGFYGYTF. The CDR3, as DNA: TGTGCCAGCAGCGCGGCGGGATTTTATGGCTACACCTTC. The whole variable domain, remainder taken from reference TRBV9 and TRBJ1-2, is DSGVTQTPKHLITATGQRVTLRCSPRSGDLSVYWYQQSLDQGLQFLIQYYNGEERAKGNILERFSAQQFPDLHSELNLSSLELGDSALYFCASSAAGFYGYTFGSGTRLTVV.

Turning to this clone: The sample holds other DNA sequences that translate to the same CDR3. The chain is built from TRBV5-1 and TRBJ1-1; TRBD1 matches 8 bases. With 3 bases clipped from V and 5 bases from J, the junction kept 6 bases outside the gene matches. The CDR3 has 14 amino acids. The germline V gene has CDR1 SGHRS and CDR2 YFSETQ. The CDR3 sequence: CASSSQGALTEAFF. Here the CDR3 DNA reads TGCGCCAGCAGCTCGCAGGGGGCGCTTACTGAAGCTTTCTTT.

This clone was seen once. The chain carries TRBV6-2 or TRBV6-3 and TRBJ1-6; 9 bases match TRBD1. The J segment lost 10 bases and the V segment lost 2 bases, leaving 3 bases of the junction unmatched. This CDR3 contains 14 residues. The germline CDR1 and CDR2 sequences are MNHEY and SVGEGT. The CDR3 loop reads CASSYQGQGSPLHF. CDR3 DNA sequence: TGTGCCAGCAGTTACCAGGGACAGGGATCACCCCTCCACTTT.

To note about this clone: Other DNA variants within this sample encode the same CDR3. The chain has TRBV6-2 or TRBV6-3 and TRBJ2-2; possible D gene TRBD1, 5 bases. Germline V lookup: CDR1 MNHEY, CDR2 SVGEGT. This CDR3 contains 13 residues. Between the trimmed V and J ends, which lost 4 bases and 4 bases, there was a span of 7 bases. The chain's CDR3 is CASSFRGTGELFF. The CDR3 nucleotides are TGTGCCAGCAGTTTTAGGGGCACCGGGGAGCTGTTTTTT.

The chain has TRBV5-1 and TRBJ1-2, with TRBD1 identical over 7 bases. This CDR3 has 15 residues. From germline, CDR1 is SGHRS and CDR2 YFSETQ. Losses at the gene ends were 3 bases for V and 4 bases for J; bases not matched to a gene: 9. CDR3 nucleotides: TGCGCCAGCAGCTATCACAGGGGAGAAGGCTATGGCTACACCTTC. This codes for CASSYHRGEGYGYTF. The full variable domain, completed using reference TRBV5-1 and TRBJ1-2, is KAGVTQTPRYLIKTRGQQVTLSCSPISGHRSVSWYQQTPGQGLQFLFEYFSETQRNKGNFPGRFSGRQFSNSRSEMNVSTLELGDSALYLCASSYHRGEGYGYTFGSGTRLTVV.

This sequence joins TRBV4-2 and TRBJ2-6; 7 bases match TRBD1. V lost 3 bases and J lost 2; bases outside the gene matches: 13. Germline CDR1 and CDR2: LGHNA and YNFKEQ. The CDR3 is made up of 19 amino acids. CDR3 residues: CASSQQTGVLGAGANVLTF. CDR3 sequence (DNA): TGTGCCAGCAGCCAGCAAACAGGGGTTTTGGGTGCTGGGGCCAACGTCCTGACTTTC.

For the CDR3, the DNA is TGTGCCAGCTCAAGTTTGGACAGGGACCCCTACGAGCAGTACTTC. Its protein is CASSSLDRDPYEQYF. The chain recombines TRBV18 with TRBJ2-7, with 8 bases matching TRBD1. This CDR3 has 15 amino acids. The germline gives CDR1 KGHSH, CDR2 LQKENI. The trim removed 5 bases at V and 2 bases at J, leaving 8 bases unmatched.

This chain connects TRBV3-1 (or the pseudogene TRBV3-2) to TRBJ1-1; no clear D. The CDR3 extends over 14 amino acids. Germline values: CDR1 LGHDT, CDR2 YNNKEL (reference sequence). The V and J ends lost 0 bases and 3 bases respectively, with 8 bases between them. The DNA of the CDR3 is TGTGCCAGCAGCCAAGATAGCGTTTACACTGAAGCTTTCTTT. Its protein product is CASSQDSVYTEAFF.

This chain joins TRBV27 and TRBJ1-6; no firm D call. Trimming cost V 5 bases and J 13 bases, with 21 bases left between them. Per the germline V gene, CDR1 is MNHEY and CDR2 is SMNVEV (reference sequence). CDR3 size: 15 residues. Here the CDR3 DNA reads TGTGCCAGCAGTCCCATCCGGACGTATGGGAGCCCCCTCCACTTT. This sequence encodes CASSPIRTYGSPLHF.

This chain connects TRBV30 to TRBJ1-5, with a possible D match to TRBD1 (5 bases). V lost 2 bases and J 6 bases, leaving 11 bases between the germline ends. CDR3 length equals 13 residues. Germline assignment: CDR1 GTSNPN and CDR2 SVGIG (reference sequence). CDR3 coding DNA: TGTGCCTGGAGTCAACAGGCGGGTCAGCCCCAGCATTTT. Protein sequence: CAWSQQAGQPQHF.

The chain's CDR3 is CASSFGQGNSPLHF. The CDR3 DNA sequence: TGTGCCAGCAGCTTCGGACAGGGTAATTCACCCCTCCACTTT. The chain joins TRBV11-2 to TRBJ1-6, with 8 bases aligning to TRBD1. V dropped 3 bases and J dropped 6; count of bases not matched to a gene: 1. The CDR3 runs 14 residues. Per the germline V gene, CDR1 is SGHAT and CDR2 is FQNNGV.

This clone has just a few counts. The chain joins TRBV10-1 to TRBJ2-7; no firm D call. V lost 2 bases and J lost 5, with 16 bases in between. There are 15 residues in the CDR3. Germline V lookup: CDR1 WNHNN, CDR2 SYGVQD (reference sequence). This chain's CDR3 is CASSEIVKAGDEQYF. DNA of the CDR3: TGCGCCAGCAGTGAGATTGTTAAGGCAGGCGACGAGCAGTACTTC.

This chain links TRBV29-1 with TRBJ2-1; no reliable D call. Trimming shortened V by 4 bases and J by 9 bases, and 13 bases separated the two germline ends. CDR1 SQVTM and CDR2 ANQGSEA come from the germline V gene. The CDR3 runs 12 residues. The CDR3 nucleotides read TGCAGCGTTGTCGGTAACACCATTGAGCAGTTCTTC. Amino acids: CSVVGNTIEQFF.

This chain links TRBV5-1 with TRBJ2-3, with D perhaps TRBD1 (5 bases). Trimming cost V 5 bases and J 3 bases, with 19 bases left between them. CDR3 length: 16 amino acids. The germline V gene encodes CDR1 SGHRS and CDR2 YFSETQ. The CDR3 nucleotides read TGCGCCAGCAGTCCCAATGGCGACTCAGGGACAGATACGCAGTATTTT. It specifies CASSPNGDSGTDTQYF.

V and J are TRBV29-1 and TRBJ1-2; no reliable D call. Deletions cut 2 bases from V and 1 base from J, with 14 bases between. Germline V lookup: CDR1 SQVTM, CDR2 ANQGSEA. The CDR3 consists of 15 residues. CDR3 sequence: CSVEIAEAGNYGYTF. The CDR3 DNA follows: TGCAGCGTTGAAATAGCAGAAGCTGGTAACTATGGCTACACCTTC.